Each of the 21 T cell receptor beta chains below was sequenced from the same sample in a study of cytomegalovirus exposure and HLA in healthy donors. Primers included in the PCR were 60 Vbeta and 13 Jbeta primers. The data were produced by immunoSEQ multiplex PCR, yet TCRdb's version contains in-frame clones alone and is incomplete. The table shows approximately 130,000 clones, with about 78% occurring only once. The sample comprised PBMCs. The receptor set was obtained from a man aged 50 or older in good health and CMV-seronegative.

The V call is TRBV6-5, the J call TRBJ1-1; D remains unclear. The CDR3 has 13 amino acids. Germline CDR1 and CDR2: MNHEY and SVGAGI. Deletions cut 4 bases from V and 1 base from J, with 7 bases between. CDR3 region: CASSSVQNTEAFF. The CDR3 region has the DNA TGTGCCAGCAGTTCGGTTCAGAACACTGAAGCTTTCTTT.

As concerns this clone: The sample contains more than one DNA sequence encoding this CDR3. The V gene is TRBV30, the J gene TRBJ2-1; no firm D call. Germline CDR1 reads GTSNPN; CDR2 reads SVGIG (reference sequence). Trimming cost V 8 bases and J 3 bases, with 17 bases left between them. This CDR3 region has 14 residues. The DNA for the CDR3 is TGTGCCGGAATAGCTGGAGAGTTCTACAATGAGCAGTTCTTC. Residues: CAGIAGEFYNEQFF.

The chain links TRBV18 to TRBJ2-5; D gene unclear. Trimming cost V 2 bases and J 2 bases, with 9 bases left between them. Germline loops: CDR1 KGHSH, CDR2 LQKENI. The CDR3 totals 14 residues. The chain's CDR3 is CASSPYVSQETQYF. The DNA for the CDR3 is TGTGCCAGCTCACCATATGTCTCTCAAGAGACCCAGTACTTC.

The V gene is TRBV5-4, the J gene TRBJ1-2; 11 bases agree with TRBD1. CDR1 is SGHNT and CDR2 is YYREEE in the germline V gene (reference sequence). The trim removed 4 bases at V and 7 bases at J, leaving 6 bases unmatched. This CDR3 has 14 amino acids. The CDR3 bases are TGTGCCAGCAGCGAGGACAGGGGGCTGTTTGGCTACACCTTC. This gives the protein CASSEDRGLFGYTF.

This clone has just a few counts. The rearrangement joins TRBV2 to TRBJ2-2; 9 bases map to TRBD1. CDR1 and CDR2 from the germline V gene are SNHLY and FYNNEI. Losses at the gene ends were 8 bases for V and 7 bases for J; bases not matched to a gene: 8. This CDR3 is built from 14 residues. The CDR3 here is CASHRGQVGGELFF. CDR3 sequence (DNA): TGTGCCAGCCACAGGGGGCAGGTGGGCGGGGAGCTGTTTTTT. Combining the CDR3 with reference TRBV2 and TRBJ2-2 gives the whole variable domain EPEVTQTPSHQVTQMGQEVILRCVPISNHLYFYWYRQILGQKVEFLVSFYNNEISEKSEIFDDQFSVERPDGSNFTLKIRSTKLEDSAMYFCASHRGQVGGELFFGEGSRLTVL.

The V and J genes are TRBV5-1 and TRBJ2-2; D is possibly TRBD1 (6 bases). This CDR3 comprises 15 residues. CDR1 and CDR2 from the germline V gene are SGHRS and YFSETQ. The V end was cut by 0 bases, the J end by 3 bases, with 9 bases between. The CDR3 sequence is CASSLGTADTGELFF. CDR3 DNA sequence: TGCGCCAGCAGCTTGGGGACAGCAGACACCGGGGAGCTGTTTTTT.

CDR3 sequence (DNA): TGTGCCAGCAGCTCACGACCTGTAGGAGGGACTGCCTACGAGCAGTACTTC. The encoded protein is CASSSRPVGGTAYEQYF. This chain links TRBV7-8 with TRBJ2-7, with D maybe TRBD2 (6 bases). V was pared by 4 bases and J by 2 bases, with 21 bases between. CDR3 length: 17 residues. Germline V gives CDR1 SGHVS, CDR2 FQNEAQ.

This clone has just a few counts. J is TRBJ2-7 and V is TRBV27, with D perhaps matching TRBD2 (6 bases). V was pared by 3 bases and J by 6 bases, with 15 bases between. The CDR3 runs to 14 residues. In germline, CDR1 is MNHEY, CDR2 SMNVEV (reference sequence). The CDR3 reads CASSLSWEEGEQYF. In nucleotides, the CDR3 is TGTGCCAGCAGTTTGTCCTGGGAGGAGGGCGAGCAGTACTTC.

This clone was seen a single time. V gene TRBV4-1 combines with J gene TRBJ1-5, with 10 bases that match TRBD1. After removal of 2 bases from V and 4 bases from J, the junction contained 5 bases not matched to a gene. CDR1 MGHRA and CDR2 YSYEKL come from the germline V gene. CDR3 length equals 16 residues. CDR3 amino acids: CASSQPGQGLNQPQHF. The CDR3 nucleotides are TGCGCCAGCAGCCAACCGGGACAGGGGTTGAATCAGCCCCAGCATTTT.

The J gene is TRBJ1-5, the V gene TRBV19, with D maybe TRBD1 (5 bases). V lost 5 bases, J lost 3 bases, and 11 bases lay in between. Germline V gene lookup returns CDR1 LNHDA and CDR2 SQIVND (reference sequence). The CDR3 is 14 residues long. This chain's CDR3 is CASSLRQLNQPQHF. CDR3 DNA sequence: TGTGCCAGTAGTCTTCGACAGCTCAATCAGCCCCAGCATTTT.

V is TRBV12-1 and J is TRBJ1-2. TRBV12-1 is flagged as a pseudogene. This CDR3 region has 13 residues. The CDR3 sequence: CASSFGGGDGYTF. CDR3 in DNA: TGTGCCAGCAGCTTTGGGGGGGGAGATGGCTACACCTTC.

V and J are TRBV29-1 and TRBJ2-7, with a weak D call TRBD1 (6 bases). This CDR3 is 12 amino acids long. CDR1 and CDR2 (germline): SQVTM, ANQGSEA. V lost 4 bases and J 2 bases, leaving 9 bases between the germline ends. The CDR3 DNA reads as TGCAGCGTTGTGACAGGTACCTACGAGCAGTACTTC. Its translation is CSVVTGTYEQYF.

The chain's CDR3 is CASSYSLAGGYEQYF. In DNA form, the CDR3 reads TGTGCCAGCAGTTACTCATTAGCGGGGGGCTACGAGCAGTACTTC. The chain couples TRBV6-5 to TRBJ2-7; 10 bases align to TRBD2. The germline gives CDR1 MNHEY, CDR2 SVGAGI. The length of the CDR3 is 15 residues. The trim removed 0 bases at V and 3 bases at J, leaving 2 bases unmatched.

This chain links TRBV18 with TRBJ1-4, with 8 bases aligning to TRBD1. Per germline, CDR1 KGHSH and CDR2 LQKENI. Trimming at V came to 4 bases and at J to 7 bases, leaving 5 bases not matched to a gene. The CDR3 has 14 amino acids. In DNA, the CDR3 is TGTGCCAGCTCACGGGGACAGGTCCCTGAAAAACTGTTTTTT. Protein product: CASSRGQVPEKLFF. The full variable domain, completed using reference TRBV18 and TRBJ1-4, is NAGVMQNPRHLVRRRGQEARLRCSPMKGHSHVYWYRQLPEEGLKFMVYLQKENIIDESGMPKERFSAEFPKEGPSILRIQQVVRGDSAAYFCASSRGQVPEKLFFGSGTQLSVL.

The chain is built from TRBV19 and TRBJ2-1, with 10 bases identical to TRBD1. The trim removed 6 bases at V and 0 bases at J, leaving 14 bases unmatched. The germline gives CDR1 LNHDA, CDR2 SQIVND (reference sequence). CDR3 length: 19 residues. CDR3 residues: CASSPDRGRRYSSYNEQFF. DNA of the CDR3: TGTGCCAGTAGCCCAGACAGGGGGCGTCGCTACAGCTCCTACAATGAGCAGTTCTTC. Drawing the rest from reference TRBV19 and TRBJ2-1, the complete variable domain is DGGITQSPKYLFRKEGQNVTLSCEQNLNHDAMYWYRQDPGQGLRLIYYSQIVNDFQKGDIAEGYSVSREKKESFPLTVTSAQKNPTAFYLCASSPDRGRRYSSYNEQFFGPGTRLTVL.

The CDR3 sequence: CASSLARADTQYF. The CDR3 DNA reads as TGTGCCAGCAGCTTAGCACGAGCAGATACGCAGTATTTT. The chain employs TRBV7-9 and TRBJ2-3; no definite D call. Trimming shortened V by 0 bases and J by 4 bases, and 5 bases separated the two germline ends. Germline CDR1 SEHNR, CDR2 FQNEAQ (reference sequence). This CDR3 has 13 amino acids.

The genes are TRBV10-3 and TRBJ2-7; 11 nucleotides line up with TRBD2. This CDR3 contains 14 residues. V dropped 10 bases and J dropped 5; count of bases not matched to a gene: 10. Germline CDR1 and CDR2: ENHRY and SYGVKD. This CDR3 is CATRDSGRADEQYF. CDR3 DNA sequence: TGTGCCACCCGGGATAGCGGGAGGGCCGACGAGCAGTACTTC.

The CDR3 DNA reads TGTGCCTGGAGTATCCGGGACATCAACTATGGCTACACCTTC. It translates to CAWSIRDINYGYTF. The chain recombines TRBV30 with TRBJ1-2, with D maybe TRBD1 (6 bases). Per germline, CDR1 GTSNPN and CDR2 SVGIG (reference sequence). The CDR3 has 14 amino acids. V lost 2 bases to trimming and J lost 2 bases, with 12 bases between them.

This chain joins TRBV27 and TRBJ2-2, with TRBD1 matching over 7 bases. CDR1 is MNHEY and CDR2 is SMNVEV in the germline V gene (reference sequence). The CDR3 consists of 14 residues. The junction had 5 bases not matched to a gene; V was cut back by 6 bases and J by 4 bases. The DNA of the CDR3 is TGTGCCAGCAGCAGGGGGTGGCCCACCGGGGAGCTGTTTTTT. Protein product: CASSRGWPTGELFF.

This clone is a singleton in its sample. V and J are TRBV19 and TRBJ2-7; 10 nucleotides agree with TRBD1. Germline lookup yields CDR1 LNHDA and CDR2 SQIVND (reference sequence). J was trimmed by 1 base and V by 5 bases; bases with no gene match: 5. The CDR3 totals 15 residues. The CDR3 sequence is CASSLGTGVSYEQYF. The CDR3 nucleotides are TGTGCCAGTAGTCTCGGGACAGGGGTTTCCTACGAGCAGTACTTC. Together with reference TRBV19 and TRBJ2-7, the CDR3 gives the full variable domain: DGGITQSPKYLFRKEGQNVTLSCEQNLNHDAMYWYRQDPGQGLRLIYYSQIVNDFQKGDIAEGYSVSREKKESFPLTVTSAQKNPTAFYLCASSLGTGVSYEQYFGPGTRLTVT.

V gene TRBV28 combines with J gene TRBJ1-1; 9 bases agree with TRBD1. This CDR3 contains 13 residues. Trimming at V came to 4 bases and at J to 7 bases, leaving 4 bases not matched to a gene. CDR1 and CDR2 (germline): MDHEN, SYDVKM. The DNA of the CDR3 is TGTGCCAGCAGTTCGGGACAGGGCTTTGAAGCTTTCTTT. Translation: CASSSGQGFEAFF. Variable domain in full (rest from reference TRBV28 and TRBJ1-1): DVKVTQSSRYLVKRTGEKVFLECVQDMDHENMFWYRQDPGLGLRLIYFSYDVKMKEKGDIPEGYSVSREKKERFSLILESASTNQTSMYLCASSSGQGFEAFFGQGTRLTVV.